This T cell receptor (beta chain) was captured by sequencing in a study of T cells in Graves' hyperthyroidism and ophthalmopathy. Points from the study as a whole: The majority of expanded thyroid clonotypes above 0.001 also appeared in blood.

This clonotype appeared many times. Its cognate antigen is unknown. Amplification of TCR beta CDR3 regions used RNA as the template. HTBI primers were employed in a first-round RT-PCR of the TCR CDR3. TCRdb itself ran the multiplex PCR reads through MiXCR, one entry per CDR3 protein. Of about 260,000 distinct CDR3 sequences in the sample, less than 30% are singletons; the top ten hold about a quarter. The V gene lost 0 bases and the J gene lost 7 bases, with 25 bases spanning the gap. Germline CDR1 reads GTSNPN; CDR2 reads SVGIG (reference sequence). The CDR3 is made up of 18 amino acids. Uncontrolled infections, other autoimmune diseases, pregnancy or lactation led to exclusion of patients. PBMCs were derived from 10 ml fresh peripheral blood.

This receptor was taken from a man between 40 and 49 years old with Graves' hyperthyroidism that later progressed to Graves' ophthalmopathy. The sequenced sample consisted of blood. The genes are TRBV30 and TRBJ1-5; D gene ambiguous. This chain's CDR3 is CAWSVRKPGLGSGQPQHF. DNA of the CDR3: TGTGCCTGGAGTGTACGGAAACCCGGCCTCGGGTCGGGGCAGCCCCAGCATTTT.